The T cell receptor (beta chain) described here comes from a study of identical twins. This clonotype was picked up a small number of times. MiXCR, applied by TCRdb to the 5' RACE reads, yields one record per CDR3 protein. The data show over 200,000 distinct CDR3 sequences, with roughly a tenth seen just once and more than 8.5% held by the top ten. Germline V CDR1 and CDR2: MRHNA, SNTAGT. CDR3 length: 13 residues. Trimming took off 3 bases at V and 1 base at J, with 4 bases between the two ends. Sequencing used memory T cells sorted from blood. This receptor was identified in a man aged 50 to 60 in good health. The genes are TRBV6-4 and TRBJ1-5, with D unclear. CDR3 sequence reads: CASSEESNQPQHF. The CDR3 DNA follows: TGTGCCAGCAGTGAGGAGAGCAATCAGCCCCAGCATTTT.